The subject of this entry is one T cell receptor beta chain. The junction shows a germline mismatch at one end, possibly a read error. The sample belongs to a study of glioma-infiltrating T cells after dendritic cell vaccination. Repertoires were generated with immunoSEQ multiplex PCR, while TCRdb's copy carries only in-frame clones and drops some. The profile shows about 90,000 clones, roughly 84% of them singletons. The sample here was blood, taken before dendritic cell vaccination. The sequence came from a human donor with glioblastoma.

The CDR3: CASSLSTVF. In DNA form, the CDR3 reads TGTGCCAGCAGTTTATCGACTGTTTTC. The chain combines TRBV27 with TRBJ1-2; D is unclear. The CDR3 consists of 9 residues. The germline gives CDR1 MNHEY, CDR2 SMNVEV (reference sequence).